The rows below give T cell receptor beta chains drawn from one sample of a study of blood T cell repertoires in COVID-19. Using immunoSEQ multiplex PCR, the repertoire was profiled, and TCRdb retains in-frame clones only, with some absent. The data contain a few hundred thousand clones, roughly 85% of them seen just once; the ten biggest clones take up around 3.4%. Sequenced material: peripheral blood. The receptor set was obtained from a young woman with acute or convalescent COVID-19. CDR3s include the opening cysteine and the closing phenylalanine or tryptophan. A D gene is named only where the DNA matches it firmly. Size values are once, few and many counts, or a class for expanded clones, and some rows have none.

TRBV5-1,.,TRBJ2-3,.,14,TGCGCCAGCAGCGGGGGACACGGCACAGATACGCAGTATTTT,CASSGGHGTDTQYF
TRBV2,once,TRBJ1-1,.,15,TGTGCCAGCAGTGAAGCGCAGGGAGGGGGCACTGAAGCTTTCTTT,CASSEAQGGGTEAFF
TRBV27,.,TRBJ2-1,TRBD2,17,TGTGCCAGCAGTTTATGGCCACCTAGCGGGATTTACAATGAGCAGTTCTTC,CASSLWPPSGIYNEQFF
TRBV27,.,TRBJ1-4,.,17,TGTGCCAGCAGTTTGGCGAGGGGGATTGCAACTAATGAAAAACTGTTTTTT,CASSLARGIATNEKLFF
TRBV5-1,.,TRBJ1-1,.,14,TGCGCCAGCAGCTTTTCGGGACAGAACACTGAAGCTTTCTTT,CASSFSGQNTEAFF
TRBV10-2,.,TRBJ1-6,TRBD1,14,TGCGCCACCGGGAGAGGGGGCTTAGGGTCACCCCTCCACTTT,CATGRGGLGSPLHF
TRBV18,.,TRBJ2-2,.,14,TGTGCCAGCTCCCCAACAGGGTCCACCGGGGAGCTGTTTTTT,CASSPTGSTGELFF
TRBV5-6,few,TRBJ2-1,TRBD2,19,TGTGCCAGCAGCATCACTAGCGGGGGTATCTCGGCCCCCTACAATGAGCAGTTCTTC,CASSITSGGISAPYNEQFF
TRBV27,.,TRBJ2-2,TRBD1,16,TGTGCCAGCAGTTCATTAGACAGGGGTGGCACCGGGGAGCTGTTTTTT,CASSSLDRGGTGELFF
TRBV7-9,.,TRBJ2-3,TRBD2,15,TGTGCCAGCAGCCCTAGCGGGGGGACCACAGATACGCAGTATTTT,CASSPSGGTTDTQYF
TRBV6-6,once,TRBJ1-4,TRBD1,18,TGTGCCAGCAGTCCCGACAGGGTAGGGGGTGTAACTAATGAAAAACTGTTTTTT,CASSPDRVGGVTNEKLFF